This passage covers 24 T cell receptor beta chains from one sample sequenced in a study of CD8+ T cells in alopecia areata. It was cDNA, reverse transcribed from extracted RNA, that served as the sequencing template. Libraries were prepared by immunoSEQ multiplex PCR; TCRdb keeps only in-frame clonotypes and omits some of them. The sample has around 29,000 clones, more than 60% seen once. Sequences were obtained from NKG2D-low CD8+ T cells sorted from blood. All receptors derive from a human donor with alopecia areata.

The chain employs TRBV5-1 and TRBJ2-7; possible D gene TRBD2, 6 bases. CDR1 SGHRS and CDR2 YFSETQ come from the germline V gene. CDR3 length: 14 residues. V gave up 1 base and J gave up 2 bases, with 10 bases separating them. The CDR3 here is CASSLWGDAYEQYF. CDR3 DNA: TGCGCCAGCAGCTTGTGGGGGGACGCCTACGAGCAGTACTTC.

The J gene is TRBJ1-1, the V gene TRBV29-1, with D perhaps matching TRBD1 (6 bases). V was clipped by 4 bases and J by 6 bases, with 12 bases between them. CDR3 size: 12 residues. Germline V gene data show CDR1 as SQVTM and CDR2 as ANQGSEA. The CDR3 is CSVGGQGAEAFF. The CDR3 coding sequence is TGCAGCGTTGGGGGGCAGGGCGCTGAAGCTTTCTTT.

The chain links TRBV6-5 to TRBJ2-1; D is perhaps TRBD1 or TRBD2 (5 bases each). Germline assignment: CDR1 MNHEY and CDR2 SVGAGI. Trimming shortened V by 6 bases and J by 4 bases, and 19 bases separated the two germline ends. This CDR3 contains 16 residues. For the CDR3, the DNA is TGTGCCAGCAGCTACGGGGCCCGGGACGGATACAATGAGCAGTTCTTC. Protein sequence: CASSYGARDGYNEQFF.

This clone is a singleton in its sample. V usage is TRBV27 and J usage is TRBJ1-6; weak D call: TRBD1 (6 bases). Deletions cut 3 bases from V and 9 bases from J, with 12 bases between. Per the germline V gene, CDR1 is MNHEY and CDR2 is SMNVEV (reference sequence). The CDR3 totals 14 residues. DNA of the CDR3: TGTGCCAGCAGTTTGTCTGGGACACTTTCACCCCTCCACTTT. Translating gives CASSLSGTLSPLHF.

The chain is built from TRBV6-5 and TRBJ2-1, with TRBD2 matching over 8 bases. Trimming took 2 bases from V and 0 from J; bases not matched to a gene: 0. Per the germline V gene, CDR1 is MNHEY and CDR2 is SVGAGI. This CDR3 is built from 15 residues. The CDR3: CASSYLAGSYNEQFF. Here the CDR3 DNA reads TGTGCCAGCAGTTACCTAGCGGGCTCCTACAATGAGCAGTTCTTC.

The rearrangement joins TRBV5-1 to TRBJ2-7; 12 bases fit TRBD2. The CDR3 spans 15 residues. The ends lost 4 bases at V and 5 bases at J; junction bases unmatched: 7. CDR1 is SGHRS, CDR2 YFSETQ, per germline. The DNA for the CDR3 is TGCGCCAGCAGCCAGGGACTAGCGGGCTGGGACGAGCAGTACTTC. It specifies CASSQGLAGWDEQYF.

The chain recombines TRBV19 with TRBJ1-1, with D perhaps TRBD1 (5 bases). Germline V gene sequence: CDR1 LNHDA, CDR2 SQIVND (reference sequence). V lost 7 bases and J lost 6, with 12 bases in between. CDR3 length: 12 amino acids. CDR3 sequence: CASKQGSPEAFF. The CDR3 DNA sequence: TGTGCCAGTAAGCAGGGCTCGCCTGAAGCTTTCTTT.

The gene calls are TRBV7-2 and TRBJ2-3, with 7 bases fitting TRBD2. The CDR3 loop spans 16 amino acids. J gave up 0 bases and V 1 base, and 4 bases lay outside the gene matches. Germline V lookup: CDR1 SGHTA, CDR2 FQGNSA. CDR3 coding DNA: TGTGCCAGCAGCTTAGGCGTTAGCGGGAGCACAGATACGCAGTATTTT. It specifies CASSLGVSGSTDTQYF.

CDR3 in DNA: TGTGCCAGCAGTTTATTCGGGACAGCTGCCTACGAGCAGTACTTC. It codes for CASSLFGTAAYEQYF. V and J are TRBV27 and TRBJ2-7; 7 nucleotides align to TRBD1. This CDR3 is built from 15 residues. V gave up 1 base and J gave up 2 bases; unmatched junction bases: 5. Germline V lookup: CDR1 MNHEY, CDR2 SMNVEV (reference sequence).

The chain links TRBV4-2 to TRBJ2-1, with 8 bases identical to TRBD2. Germline V CDR1 and CDR2: LGHNA, YNFKEQ. The CDR3 runs to 16 residues. V shed 0 bases and J 2 bases; nucleotides not matched to a gene: 3. CDR3 region: CASSQEAGETYNEQFF. CDR3 coding DNA: TGTGCCAGCAGCCAAGAAGCGGGAGAAACCTACAATGAGCAGTTCTTC.

This clone was observed a few times. CDR3 in amino acids: CASSRITEYNEQFF. CDR3 bases: TGTGCCAGCAGCCGCATAACAGAGTACAATGAGCAGTTCTTC. The chain couples TRBV14 to TRBJ2-1; D ambiguous. The ends were cut back, 4 bases at V and 4 bases at J, with 11 bases in the middle. Germline V CDR1 and CDR2: SGHDN, FVKESK. This CDR3 has 14 residues. The complete variable domain, with remaining parts taken from reference TRBV14 and TRBJ2-1, reads EAGVTQFPSHSVIEKGQTVTLRCDPISGHDNLYWYRRVMGKEIKFLLHFVKESKQDESGMPNNRFLAERTGGTYSTLKVQPAELEDSGVYFCASSRITEYNEQFFGPGTRLTVL.

This chain links TRBV7-2 with TRBJ2-7, with unresolved D. V lost 4 bases and J lost 5, with 9 bases in between. This CDR3 is built from 12 residues. Germline V gene sequence: CDR1 SGHTA, CDR2 FQGNSA. The CDR3 nucleotides are TGTGCCAGCAGCTCAAGCACGAACGAGCAGTACTTC. It codes for CASSSSTNEQYF.

This clone came up once. CDR3 protein: CASSGGVYNEQFF. The CDR3 DNA follows: TGTGCCAGCAGTGGGGGGGTCTACAATGAGCAGTTCTTC. The J gene is TRBJ2-1, the V gene TRBV13, with 7 bases fitting TRBD2. CDR1 and CDR2 (germline): PRHDT, FYEKMQ (reference sequence). V shed 6 bases and J 3 bases; nucleotides not matched to a gene: 2. The CDR3 totals 13 residues.

The rearrangement links TRBV7-2 to TRBJ2-1, with TRBD1 matching over 7 bases. The J segment lost 6 bases and the V segment lost 4 bases, leaving 6 bases of the junction unmatched. The CDR3 loop spans 14 amino acids. Germline CDR1 is SGHTA and CDR2 is FQGNSA. The CDR3 loop reads CASSSQDRTNEQFF. The CDR3 DNA sequence: TGTGCCAGCAGCTCACAGGACAGGACCAATGAGCAGTTCTTC.

The genes are TRBV27 and TRBJ2-1; TRBD1 matches 8 bases. CDR1 is MNHEY, CDR2 SMNVEV, per germline (reference sequence). The CDR3 is 13 residues long. The junction had 5 bases not matched to a gene; V was cut back by 6 bases and J by 7 bases. Here the CDR3 DNA reads TGTGCCAGCAGCGGGACAGGTGGGAATGAGCAGTTCTTC. It codes for CASSGTGGNEQFF.

The J gene is TRBJ1-2, the V gene TRBV6-5; D might be TRBD1 (6 bases). Germline V gene data show CDR1 as MNHEY and CDR2 as SVGAGI. CDR3 length equals 13 residues. V dropped 5 bases and J dropped 6 bases, with 13 bases sitting between them. CDR3 sequence: CASSQQGGDGYTF. The CDR3 DNA reads as TGTGCCAGCAGTCAACAGGGAGGCGATGGCTACACCTTC.

The chain links TRBV5-1 to TRBJ2-5, with TRBD2 as a possible D gene (6 bases). Germline loops: CDR1 SGHRS, CDR2 YFSETQ. Trimming stripped 0 bases from V and 0 bases from J, with 15 bases between. The CDR3 loop spans 17 amino acids. The CDR3 nucleotides read TGCGCCAGCAGCTTGGCCCCCGGGACTGGAGACCAAGAGACCCAGTACTTC. The encoded protein is CASSLAPGTGDQETQYF.

The chain links TRBV7-9 to TRBJ2-3, with D possibly matching TRBD2 (5 bases). This CDR3 comprises 17 residues. The germline V gene encodes CDR1 SEHNR and CDR2 FQNEAQ (reference sequence). Trimming cost V 5 bases and J 0 bases, with 18 bases left between them. CDR3 DNA sequence: TGTGCCAGCAGCCCCCGGGGTTCTGGGGTGAGCACAGATACGCAGTATTTT. Amino acids: CASSPRGSGVSTDTQYF.

The sample holds one count of this clone. This sequence joins TRBV27 and TRBJ2-4; D gene ambiguous. Germline V gene lookup returns CDR1 MNHEY and CDR2 SMNVEV (reference sequence). The CDR3 spans 14 residues. V dropped 5 bases and J dropped 1 base, with 9 bases sitting between them. The CDR3 DNA follows: TGTGCCAGCAGTGTCGCAGGTGCCAAAAACATTCAGTACTTC. The encoded protein is CASSVAGAKNIQYF.

The chain combines TRBV30 with TRBJ2-5, with D possibly matching TRBD2 (6 bases). CDR3 length equals 13 residues. The V gene's germline CDR1 is GTSNPN and CDR2 SVGIG (reference sequence). V dropped 4 bases and J dropped 5 bases, with 14 bases sitting between them. The CDR3 sequence is CAWIDAGMETQYF. The CDR3 DNA follows: TGTGCCTGGATCGATGCGGGAATGGAGACCCAGTACTTC. Supplemented by reference TRBV30 and TRBJ2-5, the full variable domain reads SQTIHQWPATLVQPVGSPLSLECTVEGTSNPNLYWYRQAAGRGLQLLFYSVGIGQISSEVPQNLSASRPQDRQFILSSKKLLLSDSGFYLCAWIDAGMETQYFGPGTRLLVL.

The chain carries TRBV11-2 and TRBJ2-3, with D perhaps TRBD1 (5 bases). V gave up 3 bases and J gave up 2 bases, with 9 bases separating them. This CDR3 contains 14 residues. Germline V CDR1 and CDR2: SGHAT, FQNNGV. The CDR3: CASSFLGPTDTQYF. The CDR3 coding sequence is TGTGCCAGCAGCTTCTTGGGGCCCACAGATACGCAGTATTTT.

The gene calls are TRBV7-8 and TRBJ2-7; weak D call: TRBD2 (6 bases). V was shortened by 6 bases and J by 3 bases, with 24 bases between the two germline ends. In germline, CDR1 is SGHVS, CDR2 FQNEAQ. CDR3 length equals 17 residues. The CDR3 sequence is CASSDLDFRESYYEQYF. The DNA of the CDR3 is TGTGCCAGCAGTGACCTCGATTTCCGGGAGAGTTACTACGAGCAGTACTTC. The variable domain in full, completed from reference TRBV7-8 and TRBJ2-7, reads GAGVSQSPRYKVAKRGQDVALRCDPISGHVSLFWYQQALGQGPEFLTYFQNEAQLDKSGLPSDRFFAERPEGSVSTLKIQRTQQEDSAVYLCASSDLDFRESYYEQYFGPGTRLTVT.

The chain joins TRBV29-1 to TRBJ1-1, with D unclear. Germline V gene sequence: CDR1 SQVTM, CDR2 ANQGSEA. CDR3 length: 12 residues. V was shortened by 3 bases and J by 1 base, with 6 bases between the two germline ends. The CDR3 DNA follows: TGCAGCGTTGATGGCAGGAACACTGAAGCTTTCTTT. Translation: CSVDGRNTEAFF.

This clone was counted a single time. The V and J genes are TRBV5-4 and TRBJ2-1, with D uncertain. V dropped 4 bases and J dropped 5 bases, with 7 bases sitting between them. The CDR3 is 12 residues long. Germline lookup yields CDR1 SGHNT and CDR2 YYREEE (reference sequence). The CDR3 reads CASSPGDNEQFF. As DNA, the CDR3 is TGTGCCAGCAGCCCTGGGGACAATGAGCAGTTCTTC. The whole variable domain, remainder taken from reference TRBV5-4 and TRBJ2-1, is ETGVTQSPTHLIKTRGQQVTLRCSSQSGHNTVSWYQQALGQGPQFIFQYYREEENGRGNFPPRFSGLQFPNYSSELNVNALELDDSALYLCASSPGDNEQFFGPGTRLTVL.